The 30 T cell receptor beta chains below all came from one sample that was sequenced in a study of T cell responses to AZD1222 COVID-19 vaccine. The assay was immunoSEQ multiplex PCR, and TCRdb's table has in-frame clones only and misses some. This table has 130,000 or so clones, around 90% appearing once. The sample here was peripheral blood, taken on day 0 of AZD1222 vaccination. Receptors originate from an adult in good health.

The chain uses TRBV28 and TRBJ1-2; TRBD1 aligns across 7 bases. Germline CDR1 is MDHEN and CDR2 is SYDVKM. The CDR3 runs to 14 residues. With V trimmed by 5 bases and J by 3 bases, 6 bases remained unmatched. The CDR3, as DNA: TGTGCCAGCAGTATCAGGACAGGATACTATGGCTACACCTTC. Residues: CASSIRTGYYGYTF.

The genes are TRBV19 and TRBJ2-1; TRBD2 matches 7 bases. This CDR3 is built from 13 residues. Germline values: CDR1 LNHDA, CDR2 SQIVND (reference sequence). Trimming took 1 base from V and 9 from J; bases not matched to a gene: 3. The CDR3 loop reads CASSIGAGVEQFF. CDR3 bases: TGTGCCAGTAGTATAGGGGCGGGAGTTGAGCAGTTCTTC.

The J gene is TRBJ1-1, the V gene TRBV19; D unclear. V dropped 1 base and J dropped 1 base, with 10 bases sitting between them. The length of the CDR3 is 15 residues. The germline V gene has CDR1 LNHDA and CDR2 SQIVND (reference sequence). The CDR3 bases are TGTGCCAGTAGTATAGGGCAAAGGAAGAACACTGAAGCTTTCTTT. It yields the protein CASSIGQRKNTEAFF.

V is TRBV3-1 (or the pseudogene TRBV3-2) and J is TRBJ2-1; D is unresolved. The V and J ends lost 0 bases and 11 bases respectively, with 11 bases between them. This CDR3 has 13 amino acids. Germline CDR1 and CDR2: LGHDT and YNNKEL (reference sequence). The CDR3 reads CASSQDLDSQQFF. CDR3 nucleotides: TGTGCCAGCAGCCAAGATCTAGACTCTCAGCAGTTCTTC.

The V and J genes are TRBV27 and TRBJ2-1; TRBD2 agrees at 7 bases. The CDR3 sequence is 15 residues long. Germline V gene data show CDR1 as MNHEY and CDR2 as SMNVEV (reference sequence). V gave up 3 bases and J gave up 0 bases; unmatched junction bases: 2. This CDR3 is CASSLWGGSYNEQFF. For the CDR3, the DNA is TGTGCCAGCAGTTTGTGGGGGGGCTCCTACAATGAGCAGTTCTTC.

The chain is built from TRBV7-2 and TRBJ2-2; 12 nucleotides line up with TRBD2. Germline values: CDR1 SGHTA, CDR2 FQGNSA. This CDR3 has 14 residues. V was clipped by 5 bases and J by 6 bases; unmatched bases: 1. The CDR3 spells CASSPSGRAGELFF. DNA for the CDR3: TGTGCCAGCAGCCCTAGCGGGAGGGCCGGGGAGCTGTTTTTT.

This chain joins TRBV28 and TRBJ2-2; TRBD2 aligns across 7 bases. CDR3 length: 14 amino acids. V shed 5 bases, J shed 7 bases, and the junction held 7 bases outside the gene matches. Per germline, CDR1 MDHEN and CDR2 SYDVKM. Here the CDR3 DNA reads TGTGCCAGCAGTGGCGGGAGAATTATCGGGGAGCTGTTTTTT. Translation: CASSGGRIIGELFF.

By share of the sample, this clone is medium-sized. The chain has TRBV6-5 and TRBJ1-6, with 8 bases aligning to TRBD1. J was trimmed by 7 bases and V by 9 bases; bases with no gene match: 5. This CDR3 has 13 amino acids. Per the germline V gene, CDR1 is MNHEY and CDR2 is SVGAGI. The CDR3 loop reads CASTQGENSPLHF. As DNA, the CDR3 is TGTGCCAGTACACAGGGGGAAAATTCACCCCTCCACTTT.

This chain uses TRBV28 with TRBJ2-6; D gene ambiguous. This CDR3 spans 15 amino acids. V was pared by 6 bases and J by 1 base, with 10 bases between. CDR1 is MDHEN and CDR2 is SYDVKM in the germline V gene. The CDR3 loop reads CASSRDASGANVLTF. The CDR3 DNA follows: TGTGCCAGCAGCCGTGACGCGTCTGGGGCCAACGTCCTGACTTTC.

V is TRBV30 and J is TRBJ2-1; 9 bases line up with TRBD1. V was pared by 0 bases and J by 9 bases, with 12 bases of the junction left unmatched. Looked up from germline, CDR1 is GTSNPN and CDR2 is SVGIG (reference sequence). This CDR3 is 16 amino acids long. The CDR3 DNA reads TGTGCCTGGAGTGTACTGCCGGGACAGGGAAGGGGTGAGCAGTTCTTC. Its protein product is CAWSVLPGQGRGEQFF.

V gene TRBV7-2 combines with J gene TRBJ2-7, with 10 bases lining up with TRBD2. The CDR3 is made up of 16 amino acids. Germline V gives CDR1 SGHTA, CDR2 FQGNSA. Trimming at V came to 3 bases and at J to 5 bases, leaving 10 bases not matched to a gene. The CDR3 DNA reads as TGTGCCAGCAGCTTGTATTGGGAGCGGGGGGGCCACGAGCAGTACTTC. It yields the protein CASSLYWERGGHEQYF. The full variable domain, its missing parts supplied by reference TRBV7-2 and TRBJ2-7, is GAGVSQSPSNKVTEKGKDVELRCDPISGHTALYWYRQSLGQGLEFLIYFQGNSAPDKSGLPSDRFSAERTGGSVSTLTIQRTQQEDSAVYLCASSLYWERGGHEQYFGPGTRLTVT.

The rearrangement uses TRBV28 and TRBJ2-7, with 9 nucleotides matching TRBD1. Germline-derived CDR1 and CDR2 are MDHEN and SYDVKM. This CDR3 contains 15 residues. Trimming at V came to 5 bases and at J to 5 bases, leaving 10 bases not matched to a gene. CDR3 coding DNA: TGTGCCAGCAGTCGACAGACAGGGGGGTCTCACGAGCAGTACTTC. Translating gives CASSRQTGGSHEQYF. Filled out from reference TRBV28 and TRBJ2-7, the complete variable domain reads DVKVTQSSRYLVKRTGEKVFLECVQDMDHENMFWYRQDPGLGLRLIYFSYDVKMKEKGDIPEGYSVSREKKERFSLILESASTNQTSMYLCASSRQTGGSHEQYFGPGTRLTVT.

The chain employs TRBV29-1 and TRBJ2-3; 7 nucleotides line up with TRBD1. Losses at the gene ends were 2 bases for V and 0 bases for J; bases not matched to a gene: 5. Germline V lookup: CDR1 SQVTM, CDR2 ANQGSEA. This CDR3 is 15 amino acids long. This CDR3 reads CSVEPQGLSTDTQYF. CDR3 bases: TGCAGCGTTGAACCACAGGGGCTCAGCACAGATACGCAGTATTTT.

V usage is TRBV2 and J usage is TRBJ2-7; D may correspond to TRBD1 or TRBD2 (5 bases each). The CDR3 sequence is 14 residues long. Looked up from germline, CDR1 is SNHLY and CDR2 is FYNNEI. V lost 6 bases and J lost 0, with 12 bases in between. CDR3 DNA sequence: TGTGCCAGCAGGGGACGGGCAAGCTCCTACGAGCAGTACTTC. Amino acids: CASRGRASSYEQYF. The full variable domain, rest sourced from reference TRBV2 and TRBJ2-7, is EPEVTQTPSHQVTQMGQEVILRCVPISNHLYFYWYRQILGQKVEFLVSFYNNEISEKSEIFDDQFSVERPDGSNFTLKIRSTKLEDSAMYFCASRGRASSYEQYFGPGTRLTVT.

The rearrangement links TRBV19 to TRBJ1-3; D not certain. Trimming cost V 3 bases and J 0 bases, with 9 bases left between them. The CDR3 runs to 15 residues. CDR1 is LNHDA, CDR2 SQIVND, per germline (reference sequence). In DNA form, the CDR3 reads TGTGCCAGTAGTATCTCCCAGACCTCTGGAAACACCATATATTTT. It specifies CASSISQTSGNTIYF.

This chain uses TRBV7-3 with TRBJ2-1, with 9 bases that match TRBD2. CDR3 length: 15 amino acids. CDR1 is SGHTA and CDR2 is FQGTGA in the germline V gene. J lost 5 bases, V lost 4 bases, and 6 bases had no gene match. CDR3 sequence: CASSSRGGLDNEQFF. DNA of the CDR3: TGTGCCAGCAGCTCGCGGGGGGGCCTTGACAATGAGCAGTTCTTC.

This clone was detected once. The chain has TRBV9 and TRBJ2-5, with 10 positions matching TRBD2. Germline V gene lookup returns CDR1 SGDLS and CDR2 YYNGEE. CDR3 length equals 15 residues. Trimming at V came to 4 bases and at J to 1 base, leaving 4 bases not matched to a gene. CDR3 DNA sequence: TGTGCCAGCAGCCCGGGACTAGCGTCCCAAGAGACCCAGTACTTC. It translates to CASSPGLASQETQYF.

The chain employs TRBV27 and TRBJ2-7; perhaps D is TRBD1 or TRBD2 (5 bases each). Trimming shortened V by 5 bases and J by 5 bases, and 7 bases separated the two germline ends. Germline CDR1 and CDR2: MNHEY and SMNVEV (reference sequence). The CDR3 has 11 residues. The CDR3 loop reads CASSGGNEQYF. CDR3 nucleotide sequence: TGTGCCAGCAGTGGGGGTAACGAGCAGTACTTC.

The chain has TRBV5-6 and TRBJ2-7; D not certain. This CDR3 is built from 12 residues. Germline V gene sequence: CDR1 SGHDT, CDR2 YYEEEE. V dropped 2 bases and J dropped 4 bases, with 7 bases sitting between them. The CDR3 DNA sequence: TGTGCCAGCAGCTTCTGGCTGTACGAGCAGTACTTC. It translates to CASSFWLYEQYF.

CDR3 DNA sequence: TGTGCCAGTACCAAAGAGGGCGGAGTCCGTAATTCACCCCTCCACTTT. Translated, it gives CASTKEGGVRNSPLHF. The chain recombines TRBV19 with TRBJ1-6, with D uncertain. Trimming took off 7 bases at V and 6 bases at J, with 19 bases between the two ends. The CDR3 spans 16 residues. In germline, CDR1 is LNHDA, CDR2 SQIVND (reference sequence).

CDR3 in amino acids: CASSLEWGYNEQFF. For the CDR3, the DNA is TGTGCCAGCAGCTTGGAGTGGGGATACAATGAGCAGTTCTTC. The V and J genes are TRBV7-2 and TRBJ2-1; D gene uncertain. Trimming took off 3 bases at V and 4 bases at J, with 10 bases between the two ends. CDR3 size: 14 residues. Germline V gene lookup returns CDR1 SGHTA and CDR2 FQGNSA.

This clone has only a few counts. The rearrangement links TRBV6-4 to TRBJ2-3; the D gene could be TRBD1 or TRBD2 (5 bases each). This CDR3 comprises 14 residues. Looked up from germline, CDR1 is MRHNA and CDR2 is SNTAGT. The germline V and J ends were trimmed by 0 bases and 2 bases, with 6 bases remaining between them. The chain's CDR3 is CASSDSGDTDTQYF. CDR3 DNA: TGTGCCAGCAGTGACTCGGGGGACACAGATACGCAGTATTTT.

This rearrangement joins TRBV13 to TRBJ2-3, with D possibly being TRBD1 (5 bases). Germline V gives CDR1 PRHDT, CDR2 FYEKMQ (reference sequence). Trimming took 6 bases from V and 5 from J, leaving 15 bases between them. There are 14 residues in the CDR3. DNA of the CDR3: TGTGCCAGCAGTTATAACAGGTTGATAGATACGCAGTATTTT. Translation gives CASSYNRLIDTQYF.

The chain couples TRBV12-3 or TRBV12-4 to TRBJ1-5; TRBD1 matches at 7 bases. With 7 bases clipped from V and 9 bases from J, the junction kept 9 bases outside the gene matches. The CDR3 spans 13 residues. This CDR3 reads CASTDRVMGPQHF. CDR3 nucleotide sequence: TGTGCCAGCACCGACAGGGTGATGGGGCCCCAGCATTTT.

V is TRBV18 and J is TRBJ1-5; D not resolved. The CDR3 extends over 18 amino acids. CDR1 is KGHSH, CDR2 LQKENI, per germline. V was pared by 1 base and J by 0 bases, with 16 bases between. CDR3 sequence reads: CASSPRTSPFPSNQPQHF. The CDR3 region has the DNA TGTGCCAGCTCACCACGAACAAGCCCCTTCCCTAGCAATCAGCCCCAGCATTTT. Full variable domain (rest looked up from reference TRBV18 and TRBJ1-5): NAGVMQNPRHLVRRRGQEARLRCSPMKGHSHVYWYRQLPEEGLKFMVYLQKENIIDESGMPKERFSAEFPKEGPSILRIQQVVRGDSAAYFCASSPRTSPFPSNQPQHFGDGTRLSIL.

There are a few counts of this clone. The CDR3 nucleotides read TGTGCCAGCAGCCCGGACAGGGGTGAAAAACTGTTTTTT. As protein: CASSPDRGEKLFF. This rearrangement joins TRBV7-2 to TRBJ1-4, with 9 positions matching TRBD1. Looked up from germline, CDR1 is SGHTA and CDR2 is FQGNSA. The V segment lost 5 bases and the J segment 7 bases; nucleotides outside the gene matches: 2. The CDR3 covers 13 residues. Filled out from reference TRBV7-2 and TRBJ1-4, the complete variable domain reads GAGVSQSPSNKVTEKGKDVELRCDPISGHTALYWYRQSLGQGLEFLIYFQGNSAPDKSGLPSDRFSAERTGGSVSTLTIQRTQQEDSAVYLCASSPDRGEKLFFGSGTQLSVL.

This chain connects TRBV6-2 or TRBV6-3 to TRBJ2-1; 7 positions match TRBD2. Germline CDR1 and CDR2: MNHEY and SVGEGT. V lost 5 bases, J lost 3 bases, and 1 base stayed unmatched. CDR3 size: 13 residues. CDR3 protein: CASSGGDYNEQFF. CDR3 nucleotide sequence: TGTGCCAGCAGTGGGGGGGACTACAATGAGCAGTTCTTC.

This chain joins TRBV4-3 and TRBJ2-6; D possibly corresponds to TRBD2 (6 bases). There are 20 residues in the CDR3. V lost 0 bases to trimming and J lost 0 bases, with 18 bases between them. Germline-derived CDR1 and CDR2 are LGHNA and YSLEER. CDR3: CASSQDRRDSLSSGANVLTF. The CDR3 DNA is TGCGCCAGCAGCCAAGATCGAAGGGACTCCCTAAGCTCTGGGGCCAACGTCCTGACTTTC.

CDR3: CASSPRSGVSNQPQHF. In DNA, the CDR3 is TGTGCCAGCAGCCCCCGTTCCGGGGTTAGCAATCAGCCCCAGCATTTT. The chain is built from TRBV7-6 and TRBJ1-5; no reliable D call. Germline CDR1 and CDR2: SGHVS and FNYEAQ. Trimming removed 5 bases from V and 0 bases from J, with 14 bases in between. This CDR3 spans 16 amino acids.

V usage is TRBV7-2 and J usage is TRBJ2-3; 9 positions agree with TRBD2. CDR1 and CDR2 (germline): SGHTA, FQGNSA. The junction had 13 bases not matched to a gene; V was cut back by 1 base and J by 2 bases. CDR3 length equals 19 residues. CDR3: CASSLVRGASGALTDTQYF. DNA for the CDR3: TGTGCCAGCAGCTTAGTCCGCGGGGCTAGCGGGGCTCTCACAGATACGCAGTATTTT.